This T cell receptor (beta chain) came from a study of blood T cell repertoires in COVID-19. Study at large: Acute and convalescent COVID-19 samples came from the United States, Italy and Spain. PBMCs, B-cell-depleted T cells, or T cells were the source of the cDNA or gDNA that made up the material.

Participant reports of clinical history set cohort assignment. Measured with immunoSEQ multiplex PCR; TCRdb has only the in-frame clones, and not every one. The data contain about 400,000 clones, over 75% of them singletons. The CDR3 spans 17 residues. Germline CDR1 is MDHEN and CDR2 is SYDVKM. Trimming removed 2 bases from V and 2 bases from J, with 16 bases in between. The chain is built from TRBV28 and TRBJ1-5, with D possibly matching TRBD1 (6 bases). This TCR was recovered from a woman aged 40 to 49 with acute COVID-19. Material: PBMCs or T cells enriched from blood (not recorded which). The DNA for the CDR3 is TGTGCCAGCAGTTTAGGGGGCCCACCCCATGGCAATCAGCCCCAGCATTTT. As protein: CASSLGGPPHGNQPQHF.